This T cell receptor (beta chain) was retrieved from a study of T cell repertoires in ileal Crohn's disease. The wider study: Operated complications were stricturing disease (about 60%) and penetrating disease (approximately 39%). At postoperative colonoscopy, neoterminal ileum biopsies were taken as M6. Notes on the study in general: All patients with clonality above 26.8% had endoscopic recurrence. Sorted CD8 T cells held more high-frequency clones than CD4.

Clones were read by immunoSEQ multiplex PCR, and TCRdb kept only the in-frame ones, dropping some. The data show 12,000 or so clones, with around four fifths seen just once and roughly a tenth held by the top ten. CDR3 length: 15 amino acids. The ends were cut back, 1 base at V and 2 bases at J, with 12 bases in the middle. Germline CDR1 reads WSHSY; CDR2 reads SAAADI. To note about this clone: The antigen remains undetermined.

Sample time point: neoterminal ileum biopsy at postoperative endoscopy, about 6 months after surgery. This receptor was taken from an adult with Crohn's disease. The sample taken for sequencing was ileal tissue. This chain uses TRBV10-2 with TRBJ2-7, with D maybe TRBD2 (6 bases). The CDR3 here is CASSEFLARPYEQYF. CDR3 coding DNA: TGCGCCAGCAGTGAGTTCCTAGCGAGGCCCTACGAGCAGTACTTC.